This T cell receptor beta chain was sequenced in a study of blood T cell repertoires in COVID-19. Study-wide background: T cells, B-cell-depleted T cells, or PBMCs provided the cDNA or gDNA that served as material.

As originally analysed: Amplification of reference gene primers was used by the study to estimate nucleated cell counts. Sequencing used immunoSEQ multiplex PCR; TCRdb keeps in-frame clones, though not all of them. V, J and clone size were drawn from that table, and D and trimming were deduced from the DNA. This table holds about 180,000 clones, 81% found once. There are 14 residues in the CDR3. V lost 0 bases, J lost 5 bases, and 4 bases stayed unmatched. Looked up from germline, CDR1 is SGDLS and CDR2 is YYNGEE. V gene TRBV9 combines with J gene TRBJ1-2, with 7 bases that match TRBD1. The sequencing sample was made of PBMCs or T cells enriched from blood (not recorded which). This TCR came from a woman aged 35 to 49 with acute COVID-19. The CDR3 here is CASSVVPGQYGYTF. CDR3 in DNA: TGTGCCAGCAGCGTAGTTCCGGGACAGTATGGCTACACCTTC.